Listed below are T cell receptor beta chains from one sample, sequenced in a study of T cell repertoires in ileal Crohn's disease. Sequenced by immunoSEQ multiplex PCR; TCRdb stores in-frame clones only, minus some. The data contain over 4,500 clones, 65% to 85% of them singletons. The sample comprised ileal tissue. These receptors were collected from an adult with Crohn's disease. The CDR3 runs from the conserved cysteine through the conserved F or W. A D gene is named only where the DNA matches it firmly. Clone size is given for some rows only: seen once, a few or many times, or a class if the clone is expanded.

V gene,clone size,D gene,J gene,CDR3 DNA,CDR3 protein
TRBV2,-,-,TRBJ1-1,TGTGCCAGCAGTGAAACTGGGTACACCTTTGGGATAGGGGAAGCTTTCTTT,CASSETGYTFGIGEAFF
TRBV6-1,-,-,TRBJ2-7,TGTGCCACGGTGGAGGGGAGCTCCTACGAGCAGTACTTC,CATVEGSSYEQYF
TRBV7-6,-,-,TRBJ2-7,TGTGCCAGCAGCTTAGTGGGGTTCCCAAGGGGATCCTACGAGCAGTACTTC,CASSLVGFPRGSYEQYF
TRBV7-3,-,TRBD1,TRBJ2-1,TGTGCCAGCAGCTTTGGACAGGGTTTACACAATGAGCAGTTCTTC,CASSFGQGLHNEQFF
TRBV6-5,-,TRBD1,TRBJ2-7,TGTGCCAGCAGGGGACAGGGAGACGAGCAGTACTTC,CASRGQGDEQYF
TRBV6-5,-,-,TRBJ2-7,TGTGCCAGCAGTTGGGACTCCGTCTCCTACGAGCAGTACTTC,CASSWDSVSYEQYF
TRBV5-4,-,TRBD2,TRBJ2-7,TGTGCCAGCAGCTTGAGTGGCGGGAAACTAGCGGGTTACTACGAGCAGTACTTC,CASSLSGGKLAGYYEQYF
TRBV27,-,-,TRBJ2-5,TGTGCCAGCAGGAAGACAGGCCAAGAGACCCAGTACTTC,CASRKTGQETQYF
TRBV6-5,-,-,TRBJ2-3,TGTGCCAGCGCCCGGGGACATAGCACAGATACGCAGTATTTT,CASARGHSTDTQYF
TRBV7-6,-,-,TRBJ2-2,TGTGCCAGCAGCTTGGGGAGAGCCGGTACGAACACCGGGGAGCTGTTTTTT,CASSLGRAGTNTGELFF
TRBV6-1,-,-,TRBJ1-3,TGTGCCAGCAAGATGGATTTCTCTGGAAACACCATATATTTT,CASKMDFSGNTIYF
TRBV6-1,-,-,TRBJ2-3,TGTGCCAGCAGTGAACGGAGGGGGGACACAGATACGCAGTATTTT,CASSERRGDTDTQYF
TRBV6-4,-,-,TRBJ2-7,TGTGCCAGCAGTGACGGGTACGAGCAGTACTTC,CASSDGYEQYF
TRBV7-6,large,-,TRBJ2-1,TGTGCCAGCAGCACCAGTACTGGGTTAAAAGGCGAGCAGTTCTTC,CASSTSTGLKGEQFF
TRBV23-1,-,-,TRBJ2-7,TGCGCCAGCAGTTCGACACCTCCCTCCTACGAGCAGTACTTC,CASSSTPPSYEQYF
TRBV7-9,-,-,TRBJ1-1,TGTGCCAGCAGCCCAAGGGTAGGTTTCGAAGCTTTCTTT,CASSPRVGFEAFF
TRBV7-2,-,TRBD2,TRBJ2-2,TGTGCCAGCAGCTTAGCGCCGGCGGGAGTGGGTACCGGGGAGCTGTTTTTT,CASSLAPAGVGTGELFF
TRBV10-1,few,-,TRBJ2-1,TGCGCCAGCAGTCGTGACTTGAGCTCCTACAATGAGCAGTTCTTC,CASSRDLSSYNEQFF
TRBV7-3,-,TRBD2,TRBJ2-3,TGTGCCAGCAGCCTAAGACCCGCGGAAGCGGGAGGAGGAGATACGCAGTATTTT,CASSLRPAEAGGGDTQYF
TRBV5-1,-,-,TRBJ2-2,TGCGCCAGCAGCCAGGGGCCGACTAACACCGGGGAGCTGTTTTTT,CASSQGPTNTGELFF
TRBV5-1,-,TRBD2,TRBJ2-3,TGCGCCAGCAGCTTGACTAGCGGGACCTATACGCAGTATTTT,CASSLTSGTYTQYF
TRBV6-5,-,-,TRBJ2-2,TGTGCCAGCAGTCCTGAATTCAGGGTTGCCGGGGAGCTGTTTTTT,CASSPEFRVAGELFF
TRBV5-6,once,TRBD1,TRBJ1-1,TGTGCCAGCAGCTTGTTTGGGACAGGGGGAAGGACTGAAGCTTTCTTT,CASSLFGTGGRTEAFF
TRBV7-2,-,TRBD2,TRBJ2-7,TGTGCCAGCAGCTTAGCGGGGGGACTAGCGGGAAGATGGGACTTC,CASSLAGGLAGRWDF
TRBV11-2,-,TRBD2,TRBJ2-7,TGTGCCAGCAGCCCCTCTAGCGGGTCTCTCTACGAGCAGTACTTC,CASSPSSGSLYEQYF
TRBV19,once,-,TRBJ2-3,TGTGCCAGTAAAGTCAGGGGAGGGCCAGATACGCAGTATTTT,CASKVRGGPDTQYF
TRBV5-5,-,-,TRBJ2-7,TGTGCCAGCAGCCGCAGATCCTACGAGCAGTACTTC,CASSRRSYEQYF
TRBV28,-,TRBD1,TRBJ1-1,TGTGCCGGGGGACAGGGGAATATGGCTTTCTTT,CAGGQGNMAFF
TRBV19,-,-,TRBJ2-1,TGTGCCAGTACCAGGGGGGGGCAGGGCAATGAGCAGTTCTTC,CASTRGGQGNEQFF
TRBV18,-,-,TRBJ2-6,TGTGCCAGCTCATCAGGGGGGGACTTTTACTCTGGGGCCAACGTCCTGACTTTC,CASSSGGDFYSGANVLTF
TRBV7-8,-,TRBD2,TRBJ2-4,TGTGCCAGCAGCTTAGAAGCTAGCGGGAACAAAAACATTCAGTACTTC,CASSLEASGNKNIQYF
TRBV4-3,once,-,TRBJ2-1,TGCGCCAGCAGCCAAGCGTTGGGCGGGATTTACAATGAGCAGTTCTTC,CASSQALGGIYNEQFF
TRBV6-1,-,TRBD1,TRBJ1-2,TGTGCCAGCAGTGAAGCGGGACAGGGGTATGGCTACACCTTC,CASSEAGQGYGYTF